Listed here are 15 T cell receptor beta chains from one sample, sequenced in a study of T cells expressing NK-cell markers. TCRdb reprocessed the 5' RACE reads and stores each CDR3 protein as one record, lacking DNA. This sample contains 200,000 to 300,000 distinct CDR3 sequences. Sequencing input: blood T cells: a sorted CD56 or NKG2C T cell subset, CD4+ or CD8+ T cells, or bulk PBMC T cells (not recorded which). The receptor source for this set is a man aged 18 to 29 in good health.

The rearrangement uses TRBV7-2 and TRBJ2-7. Germline V gene data show CDR1 as SGHTA and CDR2 as FQGNSA. The CDR3 runs to 11 residues. Here the CDR3 reads CASIRNYEQYF. The whole variable domain, filled in from reference TRBV7-2 and TRBJ2-7, reads GAGVSQSPSNKVTEKGKDVELRCDPISGHTALYWYRQSLGQGLEFLIYFQGNSAPDKSGLPSDRFSAERTGGSVSTLTIQRTQQEDSAVYLCASIRNYEQYFGPGTRLTVT.

This chain's CDR3 is CASSLDEGRNYGYTF. V is TRBV12-3 or TRBV12-4 and J is TRBJ1-2. This CDR3 is built from 15 residues.

The CDR3 loop reads CSVADSTGQPQHF. The V and J genes are TRBV29-1 and TRBJ1-5; TCRdb's D call, TRBD1, is unchecked because there is no DNA. The CDR3 is 13 amino acids. CDR1 is SQVTM and CDR2 is ANQGSEA in the germline V gene.

This chain links TRBV12-3 or TRBV12-4 with TRBJ1-2; TCRdb lists TRBD1, though no DNA is available to test this call. This CDR3 is 17 amino acids long. The CDR3 loop is CASSPRQIGKRKGGYTF.

CDR3 in amino acids: CASSLGGGPYTDTQYF. J is TRBJ2-3 and V is TRBV28; the D call of TRBD1 rests on TCRdb alone, since no DNA is present to check it. The CDR3 runs 16 residues. Per germline, CDR1 MDHEN and CDR2 SYDVKM.

This chain uses TRBV12-3 or TRBV12-4 with TRBJ2-7; TCRdb picks TRBD2, but there is no DNA to check that call. The CDR3 spans 15 residues. CDR3 sequence: CASSLGGTMTYEQYF.

The genes are TRBV28 and TRBJ2-2; the TCRdb D gene call, TRBD2, has no DNA to confirm it. The CDR3 runs to 16 residues. Germline V lookup: CDR1 MDHEN, CDR2 SYDVKM. The CDR3 is CASSRLEGTNTGELFF.

The rearrangement links TRBV25-1 to TRBJ2-1; with no DNA, the TCRdb D assignment of TRBD2 cannot be verified. Germline CDR1 and CDR2: MGHDK and SYGVNS. This CDR3 is 17 amino acids long. This CDR3 reads CASSESWRVSHLNEQFF. Full variable domain (missing parts from reference TRBV25-1 and TRBJ2-1): EADIYQTPRYLVIGTGKKITLECSQTMGHDKMYWYQQDPGMELHLIHYSYGVNSTEKGDLSSESTVSRIRTEHFPLTLESARPSHTSQYLCASSESWRVSHLNEQFFGPGTRLTVL.

The chain employs TRBV5-5 and TRBJ2-1; TCRdb's D call, TRBD2, is unchecked because there is no DNA. Looked up from germline, CDR1 is SGHKS and CDR2 is YYEKEE (reference sequence). The CDR3 is 16 residues long. The CDR3: CASSSPSRDFDNEQFF.

This rearrangement joins TRBV2 to TRBJ2-5; TCRdb calls TRBD2, which cannot be checked without DNA. The CDR3 spans 15 residues. The germline V gene encodes CDR1 SNHLY and CDR2 FYNNEI. This chain's CDR3 is CASTKRREGQETQYF.

This chain connects TRBV3-1 to TRBJ1-1. The CDR3 consists of 12 residues. From germline, CDR1 is LGHDT and CDR2 YNNKEL (reference sequence). CDR3 residues: CASSRLKTEAFF.

This chain joins TRBV12-3 or TRBV12-4 and TRBJ1-1. The CDR3 is 13 amino acids. CDR3 sequence: CASSFFATREAFF.

The CDR3 spells CASSADSGANVLTF. The chain has TRBV6-4 and TRBJ2-6. The CDR3 sequence is 14 residues long. Germline CDR1 is MRHNA and CDR2 is SNTAGT.

J is TRBJ1-2 and V is TRBV12-3 or TRBV12-4. The CDR3 runs 12 residues. This chain's CDR3 is CANQQGPRGYTF.

The chain employs TRBV11-2 and TRBJ2-3. CDR3 size: 13 residues. Germline loops: CDR1 SGHAT, CDR2 FQNNGV. The CDR3 is CASSRAHTDTQYF.